This passage covers 9 T cell receptor beta chains from one sample sequenced in a study of identical twins. TCRdb used MiXCR to reprocess the 5' RACE reads, holding one entry per CDR3 protein. The sample yields hundreds of thousands of distinct CDR3 sequences, 5.5% to 6.5% seen once. The sequencing sample was made of naive T cells sorted from blood. These receptors were obtained from a man aged 18 to 30 in good health.

This clonotype was recorded many times. This chain connects TRBV7-2 to TRBJ2-7; TRBD1 might be the D (6 bases). Trimming pared 4 bases from V and 3 bases from J, leaving 16 bases between. Germline V gives CDR1 SGHTA, CDR2 FQGNSA. This CDR3 region has 15 residues. CDR3 nucleotide sequence: TGTGCCAGCAGCTACCACCTCGGACAGAACTACGAGCAGTACTTC. Protein product: CASSYHLGQNYEQYF. The full variable domain, its missing parts supplied by reference TRBV7-2 and TRBJ2-7, is GAGVSQSPSNKVTEKGKDVELRCDPISGHTALYWYRQSLGQGLEFLIYFQGNSAPDKSGLPSDRFSAERTGGSVSTLTIQRTQQEDSAVYLCASSYHLGQNYEQYFGPGTRLTVT.

Only a few counts were recorded for this clonotype. The rearrangement links TRBV4-1 to TRBJ2-7; 11 bases align to TRBD2. Germline-derived CDR1 and CDR2 are MGHRA and YSYEKL. Germline trimming cut 1 base from V and 4 bases from J; bases unmatched to any gene: 6. CDR3 size: 16 residues. This CDR3 is CASSQGMASGRYEQYV. The CDR3 nucleotides are TGCGCCAGCAGCCAAGGAATGGCTAGCGGGAGGTACGAGCAGTACGTC.

This clonotype was observed many times. The chain links TRBV7-9 to TRBJ2-1; D is ambiguous. The germline V gene encodes CDR1 SEHNR and CDR2 FQNEAQ (reference sequence). With 6 bases removed from V and 12 bases from J, the gap between germline ends came to 12 bases. This CDR3 comprises 11 residues. The DNA of the CDR3 is TGTGCCAGCAGGACGACACTTGGGCAGTTCTTC. It yields the protein CASRTTLGQFF.

In its sample, this clonotype was seen a few times. V gene TRBV11-3 combines with J gene TRBJ2-2; D is undetermined. Germline CDR1 reads SGHNT; CDR2 reads YENEEA. This CDR3 has 14 residues. With 5 bases removed from V and 7 bases from J, the gap between germline ends came to 14 bases. The CDR3 nucleotides read TGTGCCAGCAGCAGCCCTCACGGTGTCGGGGAGCTGTTTTTT. Its translation: CASSSPHGVGELFF.

The chain joins TRBV18 to TRBJ2-3; TRBD2 is a possible D gene (5 bases). This CDR3 has 14 residues. Trimming took off 3 bases at V and 6 bases at J, with 13 bases between the two ends. Germline V gene lookup returns CDR1 KGHSH and CDR2 LQKENI. This CDR3 is CASSPSAGSDTQYF. The CDR3 DNA follows: TGTGCCAGCTCACCCTCGGCGGGCTCGGATACGCAGTATTTT. The full variable domain, with the rest looked up from reference TRBV18 and TRBJ2-3, is NAGVMQNPRHLVRRRGQEARLRCSPMKGHSHVYWYRQLPEEGLKFMVYLQKENIIDESGMPKERFSAEFPKEGPSILRIQQVVRGDSAAYFCASSPSAGSDTQYFGPGTRLTVL.

The gene calls are TRBV7-6 and TRBJ1-4; weak D call: TRBD1 (5 bases). Per the germline V gene, CDR1 is SGHVS and CDR2 is FNYEAQ. The CDR3 extends over 15 amino acids. Trimming cost V 4 bases and J 7 bases, with 16 bases left between them. CDR3 in amino acids: CASSYNEGIGEKLFF. The CDR3 nucleotides are TGTGCCAGCAGCTACAATGAGGGGATAGGTGAAAAACTGTTTTTT.

The gene calls are TRBV3-1 and TRBJ2-5; 10 bases agree with TRBD1. With 4 bases clipped from V and 5 bases from J, the junction kept 4 bases outside the gene matches. There are 14 residues in the CDR3. Germline V gene data show CDR1 as LGHDT and CDR2 as YNNKEL (reference sequence). CDR3 sequence reads: CASSPGQGDETQYF. The CDR3 DNA follows: TGTGCCAGCAGCCCTGGACAGGGGGATGAGACCCAGTACTTC.

This clonotype was observed a handful of times. This rearrangement joins TRBV12-3 or TRBV12-4 to TRBJ2-1, with 11 bases lining up with TRBD2. This CDR3 is built from 15 residues. V trimming: 6 bases; J trimming: 6 bases; junction bases outside the gene matches: 7. CDR3 nucleotides: TGTGCCAGCAGGAAACTAGCGGGAGCGGTCAATGAGCAGTTCTTC. It translates to CASRKLAGAVNEQFF.

This clonotype was observed at least ten times. The rearrangement joins TRBV6-5 to TRBJ2-2; 13 nucleotides line up with TRBD2. Germline loops: CDR1 MNHEY, CDR2 SVGAGI. The CDR3 runs to 18 residues. Trimming cost V 1 base and J 7 bases; bases outside gene matches: 9. The CDR3 nucleotides are TGTGCCAGCAGTTACTGGGAACTAGCGGGAGGGCCCGGCGGGGAGCTGTTTTTT. Its protein is CASSYWELAGGPGGELFF.